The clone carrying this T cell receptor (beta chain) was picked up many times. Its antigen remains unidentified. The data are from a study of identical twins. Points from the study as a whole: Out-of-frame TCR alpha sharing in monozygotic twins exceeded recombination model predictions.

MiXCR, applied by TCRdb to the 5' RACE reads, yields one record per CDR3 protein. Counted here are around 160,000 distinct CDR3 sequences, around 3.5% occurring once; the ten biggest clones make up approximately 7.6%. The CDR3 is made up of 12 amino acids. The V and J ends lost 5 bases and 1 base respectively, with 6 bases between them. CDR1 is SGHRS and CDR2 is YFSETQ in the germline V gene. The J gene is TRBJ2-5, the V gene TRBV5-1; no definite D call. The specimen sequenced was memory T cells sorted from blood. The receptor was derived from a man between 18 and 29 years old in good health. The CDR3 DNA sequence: TGCGCCAGCAGGATCAGCCAAGAGACCCAGTACTTC. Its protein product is CASRISQETQYF.